This TCR beta chain was obtained from a study of shared clonotypes between healthy human individuals. Study background: In total, the donors were a couple of women and a few men aged 18 to 49.

Trimming removed 0 bases at V and 4 bases at J, with 8 bases between. The CDR3 sequence is 14 residues long. From germline, CDR1 is SGDLS and CDR2 YYNGEE. At a deep level, the assay was run. Every subset had its genomic DNA shared out evenly among several immunoSEQ plates. Sequencing used immunoSEQ multiplex PCR; TCRdb keeps in-frame clones, though not all of them. Found here are about 600,000 clones, around 97% of them singletons; the top ten hold less than 0.065%. As concerns this clone: Its antigen remains unidentified.

The study, taken as a whole, reports: Few donors limited the genetic and exposure-history diversity represented.

The genes are TRBV9 and TRBJ2-1; perhaps TRBD1 as D (6 bases). This sequence originates from a woman in her 30s in good health. Sequencing was performed on naive CD4+ T cells sorted from blood. The subset is: CD45RA+ positively selected. CDR3 DNA sequence: TGTGCCAGCAGCGTAGCCAGGGGATACAATGAGCAGTTCTTC. Translation gives CASSVARGYNEQFF.